This TCR beta chain was recorded in a study of T cell repertoires in cytomegalovirus infection. Study information: Matching HLA type, along with CMV infection, was indicated by public TCR beta signatures.

One entry per CDR3 protein, called by TCRdb with MiXCR from the reads. The sample carries roughly 230,000 distinct CDR3 sequences, about 12% recorded once. The V segment lost 1 base and the J segment 6 bases; nucleotides outside the gene matches: 3. CDR3 length equals 13 residues. Germline loops: CDR1 DFQATT, CDR2 SNEGSKA (reference sequence). Comment on this clonotype: The target antigen is unknown.

Whole-study findings and limits: Predominance within the ex vivo response was attributable to HLA-C-restricted CMV-specific TCR beta clonotypes. Individuals carrying CMV plus the relevant HLA were identified by cumulative frequency of public TCR beta families.

The sample consisted of PBMCs. The gene calls are TRBV20-1 and TRBJ2-7, with 10 nucleotides matching TRBD2. The sequence came from a human donor in good health (CMV status not recorded). Some clones in this sample may be carry-over from other donors' samples. The CDR3 reads CSARVAGGGEQYF. CDR3 nucleotide sequence: TGCAGTGCTAGAGTAGCGGGAGGTGGCGAGCAGTACTTC.